These T cell receptor beta chains were read from a single sample in a study of B cell selection in AIRE deficiency. Clones were read by immunoSEQ multiplex PCR, and TCRdb kept only the in-frame ones, dropping some. The sample includes about 15,000 clones, 85% to 95% of them seen just once. Sequenced: Tregs sorted from PBMCs. These receptor sequences come from a human donor with AIRE deficiency. Each CDR3 is given without its conserved first and last residue. Fields, in order: V gene, D gene, J gene, CDR3 protein. The D gene is left open where the match is weak.

TRBV27,NA,TRBJ2-3,ASSFSVGLTDTQY
TRBV28,TRBD1,TRBJ1-2,ASRRTGRDYGYT
TRBV7-2,TRBD2,TRBJ2-3,ASSLVVGGWVTDTQY
TRBV5-1,TRBD1,TRBJ2-3,ASSLSRGQDTQY
TRBV28,NA,TRBJ1-4,ASSLFLTSTNEKLF
TRBV7-2,NA,TRBJ1-5,ASSPSEAGRQPQH
TRBV12-5,TRBD2,TRBJ2-1,ASGLAPLAGGSYNEQF
TRBV6-1,NA,TRBJ2-7,ASGWTRYEQY
TRBV19,TRBD1,TRBJ2-1,ATKGQGLYNEQF
TRBV6-1,TRBD1,TRBJ1-5,ASTGQGNQPQH
TRBV6-1,TRBD1,TRBJ1-5,ASSEEGGGAGNQPQH
TRBV7-3,NA,TRBJ2-5,ASSLTSFQETQY
TRBV7-8,NA,TRBJ2-5,ASSLGPRETQY
TRBV30,NA,TRBJ2-3,AWSVRGRSDTQY
TRBV7-2,NA,TRBJ2-7,ASSSAGGLRKQY
TRBV7-2,TRBD1,TRBJ2-2,ASSLSRGPGELF
TRBV4-1,NA,TRBJ2-3,ASSQGRHSTSHTDTQY
TRBV10-3,NA,TRBJ2-3,AITPGPNTDTQY
TRBV5-1,NA,TRBJ2-3,ASRSGLSTDTQY
TRBV5-8,NA,TRBJ1-5,ASSLASGRDNQPQH
TRBV19,NA,TRBJ2-5,ASSRGRQETQY
TRBV5-1,TRBD2,TRBJ2-1,ASSGPTSGRFDEQF
TRBV28,NA,TRBJ1-2,ASRPTVLNYGYT
TRBV29-1,NA,TRBJ1-2,SVALARGYGYT
TRBV27,NA,TRBJ1-2,ASSLGSGQWGLYGYT
TRBV28,TRBD1,TRBJ2-4,ASSVLQGLAKNIQY
TRBV19,NA,TRBJ1-5,ASSIRQYSNQPQH
TRBV10-1,TRBD1,TRBJ2-7,ASNRDRAAEQY
TRBV27,TRBD1,TRBJ1-4,ATRDRLNEKLF
TRBV30,NA,TRBJ1-1,AWSVEPMNTEAF
TRBV5-1,NA,TRBJ1-6,ASSLAIRSSPLH
TRBV2,TRBD1,TRBJ1-2,ASTSQGTAYGYT
TRBV15,TRBD1,TRBJ2-7,ATSSVRGITRTYEQY
TRBV7-9,NA,TRBJ1-3,ASSPGSGNTIY
TRBV5-4,TRBD2,TRBJ2-3,ASSLASVLGLDSGDTQY
TRBV18,NA,TRBJ2-5,ASSPSQETQY
TRBV5-4,TRBD2,TRBJ2-3,ASSSGLAGGPDTQY
TRBV6-1,NA,TRBJ1-4,ASSEQGLAFEKLF
TRBV4-1,NA,TRBJ1-5,ASSQEQDSNQPQH
TRBV27,TRBD1,TRBJ1-4,ASSFVWQGASNEKLF